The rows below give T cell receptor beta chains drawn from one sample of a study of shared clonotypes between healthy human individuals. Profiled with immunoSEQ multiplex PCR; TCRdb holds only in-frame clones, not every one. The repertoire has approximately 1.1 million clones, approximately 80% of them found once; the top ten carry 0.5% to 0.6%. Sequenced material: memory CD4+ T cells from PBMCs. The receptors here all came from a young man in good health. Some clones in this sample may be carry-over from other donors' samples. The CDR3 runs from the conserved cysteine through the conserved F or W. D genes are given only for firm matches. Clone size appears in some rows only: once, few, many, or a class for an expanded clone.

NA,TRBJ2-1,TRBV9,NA,TGTGCCAGCAGCGTTGGACCTAGCGCTGGGGATGAGCAGTTCTTC,CASSVGPSAGDEQFF
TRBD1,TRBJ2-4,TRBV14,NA,TGTGCCAGCAGCCAAGTCCCGGAGGGACAGGACAAAAACATTCAGTACTTC,CASSQVPEGQDKNIQYF
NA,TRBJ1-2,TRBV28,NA,TGTGCCAGCAGTTTTAGTGGGGTGTACAACTATGGCTACACCTTC,CASSFSGVYNYGYTF
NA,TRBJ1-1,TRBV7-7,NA,TGTGCCAGCAGCCAGATCCAGGGCTACACTGAAGCTTTCTTT,CASSQIQGYTEAFF
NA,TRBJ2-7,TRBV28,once,TGTGCCACAGTACATAGCTCCTACGAGCAGTACTTC,CATVHSSYEQYF
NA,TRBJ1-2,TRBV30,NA,TGTGCCTGGACTGGATCTAACTATGGCTACACCTTC,CAWTGSNYGYTF
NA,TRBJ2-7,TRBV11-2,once,TGTGCCAGCAGCTTAGAACCGGGGTTCGGATACGAGCAGTACTTC,CASSLEPGFGYEQYF
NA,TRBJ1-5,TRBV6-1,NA,TGTGCCAGTAGTGCGAAGGCAAATCAGCCCCAGCATTTT,CASSAKANQPQHF
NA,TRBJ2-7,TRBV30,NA,TGTGCCTGGACTGGGGCTTACGAGCAGTACTTC,CAWTGAYEQYF
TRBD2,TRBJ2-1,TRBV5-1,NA,TGCGCCAGCAGCTTGGCGCAGCGGGAGAATGAGCAGTTCTTC,CASSLAQRENEQFF
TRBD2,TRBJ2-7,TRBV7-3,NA,TGTGCCAGCAGCCCCGGTTGGTGGGGGGGCTCCTACGAGCAGTACTTC,CASSPGWWGGSYEQYF
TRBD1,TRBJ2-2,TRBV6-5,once,TGTGCCAGCAGGGCGGGACAGGGGCTCACCGGGGAGCTGTTTTTT,CASRAGQGLTGELFF
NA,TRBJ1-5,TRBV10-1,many,TGCGCCAGCAGTGACAATCAGCCCCAGCATTTT,CASSDNQPQHF
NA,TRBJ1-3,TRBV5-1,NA,TGCGCCAGCAGACCCGGGACAACTGGAAACACCATATATTTT,CASRPGTTGNTIYF
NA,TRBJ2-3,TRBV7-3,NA,TGTGCCAGCAGCACGAAGACCGCAGATACGCAGTATTTT,CASSTKTADTQYF